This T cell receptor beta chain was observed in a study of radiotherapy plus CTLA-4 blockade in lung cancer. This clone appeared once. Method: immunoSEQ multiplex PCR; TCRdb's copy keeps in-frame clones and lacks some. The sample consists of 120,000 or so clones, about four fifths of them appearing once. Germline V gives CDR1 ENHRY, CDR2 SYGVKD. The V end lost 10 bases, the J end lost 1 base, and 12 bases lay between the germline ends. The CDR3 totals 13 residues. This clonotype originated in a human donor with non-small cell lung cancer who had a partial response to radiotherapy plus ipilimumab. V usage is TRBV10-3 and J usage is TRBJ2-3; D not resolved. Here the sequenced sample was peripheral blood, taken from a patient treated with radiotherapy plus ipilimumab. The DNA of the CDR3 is TGTGCCAGGTCCCTGACTGGCACAGATACGCAGTATTTT. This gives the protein CARSLTGTDTQYF.